These T cell receptor beta chains were read from a single sample in a study of human T cells and chemical hapten exposure. TCRdb ran MiXCR on the RACE reads and lists one entry per CDR3 protein. The data contain roughly 72,000 distinct CDR3 sequences, 10% of them seen just once; the ten biggest clones take up 1.3% to 1.5%. Sequencing was performed on whole blood, taken in connection with sensitization to the hapten diphenylcyclopropenone (DPC). The receptors were gathered from a woman aged 45-65 years with alopecia areata. Some clones in this sample may be carry-over from other donors' samples. Each CDR3 is given with its conserved first and last residue. Each record gives: V gene, clone size, D gene, J gene, CDR3 DNA, CDR3 protein. A D gene is named only where the DNA matches it firmly. Size tells how often a clone was seen (once, few, many) or the class of an expanded clone, and some rows leave it out.

TRBV5-1	NA	NA	TRBJ1-1	TGCGCCAGCAGCTTGGCCCCAGGTATGGACACTGAAGCTTTCTTT	CASSLAPGMDTEAFF
TRBV18	few	NA	TRBJ2-3	TGTGCCAGCTCACCTCTGGTAGGGGGAACCACAGATACGCAGTATTTT	CASSPLVGGTTDTQYF
TRBV7-3	few	NA	TRBJ2-7	TGTGCCAGCAGCCCAAGTGGCAGCCTCTCCTACGAGCAGTACTTC	CASSPSGSLSYEQYF
TRBV7-8	NA	NA	TRBJ2-6	TGTGCCAGCAGCTCCCCGGACAGCCCCTCTGGGGCCAACGTCCTGACTTTC	CASSSPDSPSGANVLTF
TRBV30	NA	NA	TRBJ1-2	TGTGCCTGGAGTGGGGGGACCTATGGCTACACCTTC	CAWSGGTYGYTF
TRBV5-4	NA	NA	TRBJ2-3	TGTGCCAGCAGCTTCTCTAGGACATCAGTCACAGATACGCAGTATTTT	CASSFSRTSVTDTQYF
TRBV5-1	NA	TRBD2	TRBJ2-3	TGCGCCAGCAGCAACGGACGGGGAGGACTAGCGGGAGGCCTCACAGATACGCAGTATTTT	CASSNGRGGLAGGLTDTQYF
TRBV6-6	NA	TRBD1	TRBJ1-2	TGTGCCAGCAGTTACGACAGGGGGCCGATCGGCTACACCTTC	CASSYDRGPIGYTF
TRBV5-1	many	NA	TRBJ1-2	TGCGCCAGCAGCAGCCGGGACGGAAATGCGTATGGCTACACCTTC	CASSSRDGNAYGYTF
TRBV18	few	NA	TRBJ2-2	TGTGCCAGCTCACCTTTCCAGGGGGGAGACACCGGGGAGCTGTTTTTT	CASSPFQGGDTGELFF
TRBV20-1	NA	NA	TRBJ2-7	TGCAGTGTAAGAGGGCAGGTACGCTACGAGCAGTACTTC	CSVRGQVRYEQYF
TRBV19	NA	NA	TRBJ1-4	TGTGCCAGTAGTATCCGGCGAACTAATGAAAAACTGTTTTTT	CASSIRRTNEKLFF
TRBV6-1	few	NA	TRBJ1-5	TGTGCCAGCAGTGAAAGCCGTGTGGGCAATCAGCCCCAGCATTTT	CASSESRVGNQPQHF
TRBV28	NA	NA	TRBJ2-7	TGTGCCAGCAGTTTCCAGGGTTCCCCCTACGAGCAGTACTTC	CASSFQGSPYEQYF
TRBV2	few	TRBD2	TRBJ2-1	TGTGCCAGCAGTGAAGCAGGACTAGCTGCCCGCAATGAGCAGTTCTTC	CASSEAGLAARNEQFF
TRBV20-1	many	NA	TRBJ1-6	TGCAGTGCTAGAGAAGTAAGGGGGAATTCACCCCTCCACTTT	CSAREVRGNSPLHF
TRBV5-1	few	NA	TRBJ2-7	TGCGCCAGCAGCACAAGCGGAGGGGCCTACGAGCAGTACTTC	CASSTSGGAYEQYF
TRBV7-2	NA	NA	TRBJ2-4	TGTGCCAGCAGCTTCTCGGAAAACATTCAGTACTTC	CASSFSENIQYF
TRBV6-2/TRBV6-3	few	TRBD2	TRBJ2-1	TGTGCCAGCAGTCGCGGGAGGCCTATCTACAATGAGCAGTTCTTC	CASSRGRPIYNEQFF
TRBV10-1	many	TRBD1	TRBJ2-4	TGCGCCAGCAGCGCATCCGGACAGGGCCAGTACTTC	CASSASGQGQYF
TRBV19	few	NA	TRBJ2-2	TGTGCCAGTAGTCCAGGGGCCACCGGGGAGCTGTTTTTT	CASSPGATGELFF
TRBV12-3/TRBV12-4	few	TRBD1	TRBJ2-3	TGTGCCAGCAGTTTAGGGACAGGGAAGACAGATACGCAGTATTTT	CASSLGTGKTDTQYF
TRBV30	NA	TRBD2	TRBJ2-2	TGTGCCTGGAGTGTTAGGGGACTAGCGGGAGCCGGGGAGCTGTTTTTT	CAWSVRGLAGAGELFF
TRBV7-6	few	NA	TRBJ1-3	TGTGCCAGCAGCTTAGCCGGCAGGAGCTCTGGAAACACCATATATTTT	CASSLAGRSSGNTIYF
TRBV29-1	NA	NA	TRBJ2-7	TGCAGCGTTATACACCCAGGTGGGAGTATAAACGAGCAGTACTTC	CSVIHPGGSINEQYF
TRBV28	NA	NA	TRBJ2-7	TGTGCCAGCGGTGCGGGGCAGGGAACCTACGAGCAGTACTTC	CASGAGQGTYEQYF
TRBV6-2/TRBV6-3	NA	NA	TRBJ1-4	TGTGCCACTGATCTGACGTCTGAAAAACTGTTTTTT	CATDLTSEKLFF
TRBV21-1	NA	NA	TRBJ2-7	TGTGCCAGCAGCAAAGGAATGGAGGGAGGGGCGACCTACGAGCAGTACTTC	CASSKGMEGGATYEQYF
TRBV12-3/TRBV12-4	NA	TRBD2	TRBJ2-1	TGTGCCAGCAGTTTTGAGACTAGCGGGTACAATGAGCAGTTCTTC	CASSFETSGYNEQFF
TRBV12-3/TRBV12-4	few	TRBD1	TRBJ2-1	TGTGCCAGCAGTTTAGGGGGGCAGGGGGCTTATGAGCAGTTCTTC	CASSLGGQGAYEQFF
TRBV7-2	NA	NA	TRBJ2-7	TGTGCCAGCAGCCTCCCGACTAGAGTCGACGAGCAGTACTTC	CASSLPTRVDEQYF
TRBV4-3	many	NA	TRBJ1-2	TGCGCCAGCAGCCCATCAGGAGCTGGTGGCTACACCTTC	CASSPSGAGGYTF
TRBV5-1	many	NA	TRBJ1-1	TGCGCCAGCAGCTTGGTGGGGCCAAGCCAAGCTTTCTTT	CASSLVGPSQAFF
TRBV11-2	NA	TRBD1	TRBJ2-7	TGTGCCAGCAGCCCGATGACAGGGATCATGAACTCCTACGAGCAGTACTTC	CASSPMTGIMNSYEQYF
TRBV28	few	NA	TRBJ2-7	TGTGCCAGCACCCGGGTCACTGGCGGGACCTCCTACGAGCAGTACTTC	CASTRVTGGTSYEQYF
TRBV20-1	NA	NA	TRBJ2-1	TGCAGTGCTAGAGATGTCAGTACGTCCTACAATGAGCAGTTCTTC	CSARDVSTSYNEQFF
TRBV29-1	NA	NA	TRBJ2-5	TGCAGCGTTGAACTAGCCGGAGAGACCCAGTACTTC	CSVELAGETQYF
TRBV28	NA	TRBD2	TRBJ2-7	TGTGCCAGCAGTTTATCCGGCGGGAGCCATCCCTACGAGCAGTACTTC	CASSLSGGSHPYEQYF
TRBV25-1	many	NA	TRBJ2-3	TGTGCCAGCACCTGGGGCGGCAGAAGCACAGATACGCAGTATTTT	CASTWGGRSTDTQYF
TRBV5-5	NA	NA	TRBJ2-2	TGTGCCAGCAGCTTGGTACAGGCGAACACCGGGGAGCTGTTTTTT	CASSLVQANTGELFF
TRBV25-1	many	TRBD1	TRBJ1-6	TGTGCCAGCAGTGAAATCGGGACAGGGAGATATAATTCACCCCTCCACTTT	CASSEIGTGRYNSPLHF
TRBV29-1	NA	TRBD1	TRBJ1-4	TGCAGCGTCCCGGGACAGGGAGGACAGGAAAAACTGTTTTTT	CSVPGQGGQEKLFF